This T cell receptor beta chain emerged from a study of immune heterogeneity within non-small cell lung tumors. Amplification of the TCR beta CDR3 was achieved through multiplex PCR with 32 V and 13 J primers. TCRdb called the multiplex PCR reads again in MiXCR, with one record for every CDR3 protein. The sample holds 4,200 or so distinct CDR3 sequences, about 20% seen once. Template input was genomic DNA from bulk tumor (around 640 ng per sample). Each primary tumor yielded several biopsies, collected far apart from one another at surgery. The cohort was untreated, with newly diagnosed non-small cell lung cancer undergoing curative surgery. Per germline, CDR1 MNHEY and CDR2 SVGEGT. V was trimmed by 2 bases and J by 3 bases, leaving 11 bases between them. The CDR3 is made up of 15 amino acids.

The chain is built from TRBV6-2 or TRBV6-3 and TRBJ1-5; a possible D gene is TRBD1 (5 bases). What was sequenced was lung tumor tissue. The TCR sequence derives from a man aged 55-75 years with non-small cell lung cancer. The CDR3 loop reads CASSYNAGNNQPQHF. The CDR3, as DNA: TGTGCCAGCAGTTACAATGCAGGGAACAATCAGCCCCAGCATTTT.